This T cell receptor (beta chain) was sequenced for a study of T cell changes during pregnancy in multiple sclerosis. Between the trimmed V and J ends, which lost 1 base and 1 base, there was a span of 9 bases. Germline CDR1 reads SEHNR; CDR2 reads FQNEAQ (reference sequence). There are 15 residues in the CDR3. The data were produced by immunoSEQ multiplex PCR, yet TCRdb's version contains in-frame clones alone and is incomplete. The sample records approximately 92,000 clones, more than 90% being singletons. The gene calls are TRBV7-9 and TRBJ2-3; the D gene is possibly TRBD1 (6 bases). The sample was peripheral blood, taken in the first trimester of pregnancy. The sequence came from a female donor with multiple sclerosis, enrolled in a pregnancy study. Here the CDR3 reads CASSLDRDRTDTQYF. The CDR3, as DNA: TGTGCCAGCAGCTTAGACAGGGACCGCACAGATACGCAGTATTTT.